Included here is one TCR beta chain sequence, with context. Germline loops: CDR1 LGHDT, CDR2 YNNKEL (reference sequence). Trimming removed 4 bases from V and 4 bases from J; junction bases left unmatched: 7. This CDR3 comprises 15 residues. The sample originates from a study of blood T cell repertoires in COVID-19. At the level of the study: The United States, Italy and Spain supplied acute and convalescent COVID-19 samples. T cells, B-cell-depleted T cells, or PBMCs supplied cDNA or gDNA.

Sequencing was performed with immunoSEQ multiplex PCR; in TCRdb, only in-frame clones are kept and a portion is missing. This sample has 150,000 to 200,000 clones; around 80% occur once, and the top ten carry 17%. The V and J genes are TRBV3-1 (or the pseudogene TRBV3-2) and TRBJ1-5; 7 bases agree with TRBD1. Sequencing input: PBMCs or T cells enriched from blood (not recorded which). The sequence derives from a woman between 45 and 60 years old with acute COVID-19. The chain's CDR3 is CASSPWTGTNQPQHF. In nucleotides, the CDR3 is TGTGCCAGCAGCCCGTGGACAGGCACAAATCAGCCCCAGCATTTT.